This T cell receptor beta chain was recorded in a study of T cell responses to AZD1222 COVID-19 vaccine. CDR1 is MNHEY and CDR2 is SVGAGI in the germline V gene. This CDR3 contains 13 residues. Trimming removed 4 bases at V and 10 bases at J, with 14 bases between. Points on this clone: Its specificity is unknown.

Data came from immunoSEQ multiplex PCR; TCRdb stores just in-frame clones and leaves some out. The sample has 150,000 to 200,000 clones; approximately 90% are singletons. Study conclusions and caveats: Researchers took repertoire samples only after the peak T cell response had come. In a largely white British group with more females than males, clonal diversity was possibly underestimated.

The sample here was peripheral blood, taken 28 days after the second dose of the MenACWY control vaccine. The chain links TRBV6-5 to TRBJ1-5; unclear D gene. The TCR was taken from an adult who received the MenACWY meningococcal vaccine as a control. CDR3 nucleotides: TGTGCCAGCAGTTTCTCGCCCGTAACACCCCAGCATTTT. This codes for CASSFSPVTPQHF.